This T cell receptor (beta chain) was sequenced during a study of T cells in Graves' hyperthyroidism and ophthalmopathy. Per germline, CDR1 GTSNPN and CDR2 SVGIG (reference sequence). V shed 4 bases and J 3 bases; nucleotides not matched to a gene: 10. The CDR3 length is 15 residues. Authors of the study amplified TCR beta CDR3 regions from RNA transcripts. The study used the HTBI primer set for a first-round RT-PCR of the TCR CDR3. TCRdb ran MiXCR on the multiplex PCR reads and lists one entry per CDR3 protein. The sample holds a few hundred thousand distinct CDR3 sequences; 20% to 25% are singletons and the top ten take approximately 54%.

The V gene is TRBV30, the J gene TRBJ1-1; 8 nucleotides line up with TRBD1. This receptor was taken from a woman aged 70-85 years with Graves' ophthalmopathy. The sample comprised blood. The CDR3 DNA follows: TGTGCCTGGAAGAGGCAGGGGGCGCGAGACACTGAAGCTTTCTTT. It is translated as CAWKRQGARDTEAFF.